Shown below are 16 T cell receptor beta chains from a single sample sequenced in a study of blood T cell repertoires in COVID-19. The method was immunoSEQ multiplex PCR; TCRdb's version includes in-frame clones alone and lacks a portion of them. Here the sample spans some 200,000 clones, about 80% being singletons. The sequenced sample was PBMCs or T cells enriched from blood (not recorded which). These receptors were collected from a woman aged 40 to 50 with acute COVID-19.

For the CDR3, the DNA is TGTGCCAGCAGCACGATGCGGGATGGCTATGGCTACACCTTC. This translates into CASSTMRDGYGYTF. The chain links TRBV7-2 to TRBJ1-2; D not certain. Germline V gene data show CDR1 as SGHTA and CDR2 as FQGNSA. With 5 bases removed from V and 4 bases from J, the gap between germline ends came to 14 bases. This CDR3 is 14 amino acids long.

The chain employs TRBV7-6 and TRBJ1-3; 7 bases agree with TRBD1. The V segment lost 5 bases and the J segment 3 bases; nucleotides outside the gene matches: 4. The CDR3 contains 14 residues. Germline CDR1 is SGHVS and CDR2 is FNYEAQ. The CDR3 bases are TGTGCCAGCAGCAAAAGGGACAGTGGAAACACCATATATTTT. Amino acid sequence: CASSKRDSGNTIYF.

J is TRBJ1-4 and V is TRBV19; D remains unclear. V lost 2 bases and J 5 bases, leaving 9 bases between the germline ends. The CDR3 loop spans 14 amino acids. CDR1 is LNHDA and CDR2 is SQIVND in the germline V gene (reference sequence). The CDR3 sequence: CASSIRMGNEKLFF. CDR3 DNA: TGTGCCAGTAGTATAAGGATGGGCAATGAAAAACTGTTTTTT.

The chain links TRBV4-1 to TRBJ1-2; unclear D gene. CDR1 is MGHRA, CDR2 YSYEKL, per germline. V lost 0 bases to trimming and J lost 3 bases, with 11 bases between them. This CDR3 spans 15 amino acids. CDR3 bases: TGCGCCAGCAGCCAAGATCGGCCGGGATACTATGGCTACACCTTC. It specifies CASSQDRPGYYGYTF.

The rearrangement uses TRBV5-1 and TRBJ1-2, with 12 positions matching TRBD1. Trimming removed 4 bases from V and 3 bases from J; junction bases left unmatched: 16. There are 19 residues in the CDR3. Germline loops: CDR1 SGHRS, CDR2 YFSETQ. The CDR3 loop reads CASSANTGQGARGYYGYTF. The CDR3 region has the DNA TGCGCCAGCAGCGCAAACACGGGACAGGGGGCCCGGGGGTACTATGGCTACACCTTC.

The CDR3 reads CASNPWRRLAKNIQYF. The CDR3 DNA is TGTGCCAGCAACCCCTGGCGAAGACTAGCCAAAAACATTCAGTACTTC. The chain links TRBV28 to TRBJ2-4; D not resolved. Trimming removed 7 bases from V and 0 bases from J, with 16 bases in between. Germline CDR1 is MDHEN and CDR2 is SYDVKM. The CDR3 contains 16 residues.

The V and J genes are TRBV5-1 and TRBJ2-7; 16 positions agree with TRBD2. From germline, CDR1 is SGHRS and CDR2 YFSETQ. After removal of 4 bases from V and 3 bases from J, the junction contained 13 bases not matched to a gene. CDR3 length equals 19 residues. The CDR3 protein is CASSPGTSGRAWWYYEQYF. The DNA for the CDR3 is TGCGCCAGCAGCCCGGGGACTAGCGGGAGGGCATGGTGGTACTACGAGCAGTACTTC.

The chain uses TRBV30 and TRBJ2-4, with a weak D call TRBD1 (5 bases). V dropped 5 bases and J dropped 0 bases, with 14 bases sitting between them. Per the germline V gene, CDR1 is GTSNPN and CDR2 is SVGIG (reference sequence). This CDR3 contains 15 residues. This CDR3 reads CAWLDSSLAKNIQYF. CDR3 DNA: TGTGCCTGGTTAGACAGCAGCCTAGCCAAAAACATTCAGTACTTC. Filled out from reference TRBV30 and TRBJ2-4, the complete variable domain reads SQTIHQWPATLVQPVGSPLSLECTVEGTSNPNLYWYRQAAGRGLQLLFYSVGIGQISSEVPQNLSASRPQDRQFILSSKKLLLSDSGFYLCAWLDSSLAKNIQYFGAGTRLSVL.

The chain employs TRBV7-2 and TRBJ1-6; 9 positions agree with TRBD1. Germline CDR1 is SGHTA and CDR2 is FQGNSA. The CDR3 has 17 residues. Germline trimming cut 1 base from V and 4 bases from J; bases unmatched to any gene: 5. CDR3 loop: CASSLGGQGSYNSPLHF. CDR3 nucleotide sequence: TGTGCCAGCAGCTTAGGGGGACAGGGATCATATAATTCACCCCTCCACTTT.

The chain is built from TRBV18 and TRBJ1-1; D is possibly TRBD1 (5 bases). Deletions cut 5 bases from V and 3 bases from J, with 13 bases between. The length of the CDR3 is 14 residues. CDR1 and CDR2 (germline): KGHSH, LQKENI. The CDR3 sequence: CASSTQGFDTEAFF. The CDR3 DNA reads as TGTGCCAGCTCAACCCAGGGATTTGACACTGAAGCTTTCTTT.

The chain is built from TRBV5-1 and TRBJ1-1; maybe TRBD1 (5 bases). Germline V CDR1 and CDR2: SGHRS, YFSETQ. Trimming pared 0 bases from V and 5 bases from J, leaving 14 bases between. The CDR3 covers 15 residues. The CDR3 coding sequence is TGCGCCAGCAGCTTGGCCTGGGGGGTAGGTACTGAAGCTTTCTTT. It translates to CASSLAWGVGTEAFF.

This clone was recorded only once. This sequence joins TRBV2 and TRBJ1-2; 7 bases fit TRBD1. The CDR3 has 10 residues. Germline V gene lookup returns CDR1 SNHLY and CDR2 FYNNEI. J was trimmed by 8 bases and V by 8 bases; bases with no gene match: 2. CDR3 in DNA: TGTGCCAGCGTGGACAGGGGCTACACCTTC. Protein product: CASVDRGYTF. Full variable domain (outside the CDR3, taken from reference TRBV2 and TRBJ1-2): EPEVTQTPSHQVTQMGQEVILRCVPISNHLYFYWYRQILGQKVEFLVSFYNNEISEKSEIFDDQFSVERPDGSNFTLKIRSTKLEDSAMYFCASVDRGYTFGSGTRLTVV.

The chain employs TRBV11-2 and TRBJ2-7; a possible D gene is TRBD1 (5 bases). Trimming stripped 7 bases from V and 3 bases from J, with 13 bases between. The CDR3 spans 13 residues. Germline CDR1 reads SGHAT; CDR2 reads FQNNGV. The CDR3 reads CASTTTDHYEQYF. DNA of the CDR3: TGTGCCAGCACCACGACAGATCACTACGAGCAGTACTTC. Looking up the rest from reference TRBV11-2 and TRBJ2-7 gives the full variable domain: EAGVAQSPRYKIIEKRQSVAFWCNPISGHATLYWYQQILGQGPKLLIQFQNNGVVDDSQLPKDRFSAERLKGVDSTLKIQPAKLEDSAVYLCASTTTDHYEQYFGPGTRLTVT.

V gene TRBV5-6 combines with J gene TRBJ2-5; D is ambiguous. The length of the CDR3 is 12 residues. Trimming removed 0 bases at V and 5 bases at J, with 5 bases between. Germline assignment: CDR1 SGHDT and CDR2 YYEEEE. The CDR3 spells CASSLAIETQYF. The CDR3 nucleotides are TGTGCCAGCAGCTTGGCTATCGAGACCCAGTACTTC. Variable domain in full (rest from reference TRBV5-6 and TRBJ2-5): DAGVTQSPTHLIKTRGQQVTLRCSPKSGHDTVSWYQQALGQGPQFIFQYYEEEERQRGNFPDRFSGHQFPNYSSELNVNALLLGDSALYLCASSLAIETQYFGPGTRLLVL.

This clone was seen many times. V is TRBV2 and J is TRBJ2-7, with 11 positions matching TRBD2. Germline V gene data show CDR1 as SNHLY and CDR2 as FYNNEI. This CDR3 spans 18 amino acids. V was clipped by 7 bases and J by 0 bases; unmatched bases: 14. The CDR3 here is CASIPPGLAELSSYEQYF. As DNA, the CDR3 is TGTGCCAGCATACCTCCGGGACTAGCGGAATTAAGCTCCTACGAGCAGTACTTC.

This clone was observed at least ten times. J is TRBJ1-6 and V is TRBV4-3; D remains ambiguous. With 0 bases removed from V and 11 bases from J, the gap between germline ends came to 8 bases. The CDR3 consists of 13 residues. Germline V CDR1 and CDR2: LGHNA, YSLEER. The CDR3 nucleotides read TGCGCCAGCAGCCAAGAGCCGGGGACACCCCTCCACTTT. Residues: CASSQEPGTPLHF.